Listed below are T cell receptor beta chains from one sample, sequenced in a study of shared clonotypes between healthy human individuals. Assay used: immunoSEQ multiplex PCR; TCRdb lists only in-frame clones, some missing. This table has about 2 million clones, approximately 95% appearing once. The sequenced material came from naive CD8+ T cells sorted from blood. These receptors all come from a man aged 18-30 years in good health. Both conserved end residues are part of each CDR3. D genes are given only for firm matches. Not all rows give a size; the values are once, few, many and, for expanded clones, a class.

j_gene: TRBJ2-5
v_gene: TRBV5-1
abundance: once
d_gene: NA
CDR3aa: CASSLSVREETQYF
CDR3nt: TGCGCCAGCAGCTTGAGCGTCAGGGAGGAGACCCAGTACTTC

j_gene: TRBJ2-7
v_gene: TRBV18
abundance: few
d_gene: NA
CDR3aa: CASSPLEGYEQYF
CDR3nt: TGTGCCAGCTCACCACTGGAGGGCTACGAGCAGTACTTC

j_gene: TRBJ2-4
v_gene: TRBV13
abundance: NA
d_gene: NA
CDR3aa: CASSDQVRNIQYF
CDR3nt: TGTGCCAGCAGCGACCAGGTCCGCAACATTCAGTACTTC

j_gene: TRBJ2-7
v_gene: TRBV12-5
abundance: NA
d_gene: NA
CDR3aa: CASAVSIYEQYF
CDR3nt: TGTGCTAGTGCCGTATCAATCTACGAGCAGTACTTC

j_gene: TRBJ1-4
v_gene: TRBV7-9
abundance: NA
d_gene: NA
CDR3aa: CASSTGPGGEKLFF
CDR3nt: TGTGCCAGCAGCACGGGACCCGGAGGCGAAAAACTGTTTTTT

j_gene: TRBJ2-7
v_gene: TRBV6-1
abundance: NA
d_gene: NA
CDR3aa: CASSEGTAPWDEQYF
CDR3nt: TGTGCCAGCAGTGAAGGAACAGCCCCTTGGGACGAGCAGTACTTC

j_gene: TRBJ2-3
v_gene: TRBV13
abundance: NA
d_gene: TRBD1
CDR3aa: CASSWGRGTDTQYF
CDR3nt: TGTGCCAGCAGTTGGGGCAGGGGGACAGATACGCAGTATTTT

j_gene: TRBJ1-6
v_gene: TRBV7-9
abundance: NA
d_gene: TRBD1
CDR3aa: CASSSGQLVDNSPLHF
CDR3nt: TGTGCCAGCAGCTCGGGACAGCTAGTCGATAATTCACCCCTCCACTTT

j_gene: TRBJ2-3
v_gene: TRBV5-4
abundance: once
d_gene: NA
CDR3aa: CASSSSTDTQYF
CDR3nt: TGTGCCAGCAGCTCCTCCACAGATACGCAGTATTTT

j_gene: TRBJ2-7
v_gene: TRBV9
abundance: NA
d_gene: NA
CDR3aa: CASSVVESSYEQYF
CDR3nt: TGTGCCAGCAGCGTAGTGGAGAGTTCCTACGAGCAGTACTTC